Reported below is one TCR beta chain. Its antigen remains unidentified. The 5'RACE template-switching step produced TCR cDNA and added a universal primer site and UMIs. MiXCR was run by TCRdb on the 5' RACE reads, yielding one entry per CDR3 protein. The table lists 320,000 or so distinct CDR3 sequences, 7% to 10% of them singletons. The data derive from a study of T cells after yellow fever vaccination. At the level of the study: SMART-Seq v4 Ultra Low Input handled preparation of low-cell-number fractions.

This CDR3 is 14 amino acids long. CDR1 is MNHNS, CDR2 SASEGT, per germline. V lost 5 bases to trimming and J lost 1 base, with 9 bases between them. Study conclusions and caveats: Among primary-vaccination clones, most reappeared after the booster, at about 95% for CD4 and around 91% for CD8.

This clonotype was obtained from a man aged 18-30 years who received the YFV17D yellow fever vaccine. The specimen was PBMCs, collected around 45 days after the first yellow fever vaccination. The V call is TRBV6-1, the J call TRBJ1-5; D remains ambiguous. CDR3 coding DNA: TGTGCCAGCAGTCCTCCTCTCAGCAATCAGCCCCAGCATTTT. Its translation: CASSPPLSNQPQHF.